These 6 T cell receptor beta chains were all obtained from the same sample, sequenced in a study of technical replicates of blood from several donors. Clones were read by immunoSEQ multiplex PCR, and TCRdb kept only the in-frame ones, dropping some. The sample carries around 62,000 clones, roughly 98% recorded once. The sequenced material came from T cells isolated from PBMCs. Receptors originate from a human donor in good health.

This chain connects TRBV5-6 to TRBJ2-7; 13 bases agree with TRBD2. With V trimmed by 4 bases and J by 2 bases, 12 bases remained unmatched. CDR1 and CDR2 (germline): SGHDT, YYEEEE. This CDR3 has 18 residues. The CDR3 protein is CASSPRPGTSGETYEQYF. The CDR3, as DNA: TGTGCCAGCAGCCCCCGCCCAGGGACTAGCGGGGAGACCTACGAGCAGTACTTC.

This chain links TRBV6-5 with TRBJ2-2, with unresolved D. CDR1 is MNHEY, CDR2 SVGAGI, per germline. The length of the CDR3 is 11 residues. The germline V and J ends were trimmed by 7 bases and 6 bases, with 6 bases remaining between them. The CDR3 nucleotides are TGTGCCAGCAACCCGGCCGGGGAGCTGTTTTTT. It specifies CASNPAGELFF.

The chain uses TRBV5-1 and TRBJ1-5; a possible D gene is TRBD1 (5 bases). Germline CDR1 reads SGHRS; CDR2 reads YFSETQ. This CDR3 comprises 15 residues. V gave up 0 bases and J gave up 3 bases, with 10 bases separating them. CDR3 sequence (DNA): TGCGCCAGCAGCTTGGGCGACAGTGCCAATCAGCCCCAGCATTTT. Its protein is CASSLGDSANQPQHF.

This rearrangement joins TRBV12-5 to TRBJ1-2, with a possible D match to TRBD1 (5 bases). This CDR3 contains 13 residues. Trimming took off 5 bases at V and 5 bases at J, with 12 bases between the two ends. Germline V gene sequence: CDR1 LGHNT, CDR2 FRNRAP. Here the CDR3 reads CASGTQDSYGYTF. For the CDR3, the DNA is TGTGCTAGTGGTACACAAGACAGTTATGGCTACACCTTC.

The V call is TRBV7-2, the J call TRBJ1-4; TRBD1 matches 9 bases. Trimming cost V 3 bases and J 1 base; bases outside gene matches: 6. The germline V gene has CDR1 SGHTA and CDR2 FQGNSA. This CDR3 has 17 residues. Here the CDR3 reads CASSFPGTGLTNEKLFF. The CDR3 DNA follows: TGTGCCAGCAGCTTCCCCGGGACAGGGTTAACTAATGAAAAACTGTTTTTT.

The chain couples TRBV10-3 to TRBJ2-7; D perhaps matches TRBD1 (5 bases). There are 13 residues in the CDR3. The germline gives CDR1 ENHRY, CDR2 SYGVKD. V lost 10 bases and J 1 base, leaving 14 bases between the germline ends. Written as DNA, the CDR3 is TGTGCCAGTCTCGGATCAGGGTCCTACGAGCAGTACTTC. Protein sequence: CASLGSGSYEQYF.